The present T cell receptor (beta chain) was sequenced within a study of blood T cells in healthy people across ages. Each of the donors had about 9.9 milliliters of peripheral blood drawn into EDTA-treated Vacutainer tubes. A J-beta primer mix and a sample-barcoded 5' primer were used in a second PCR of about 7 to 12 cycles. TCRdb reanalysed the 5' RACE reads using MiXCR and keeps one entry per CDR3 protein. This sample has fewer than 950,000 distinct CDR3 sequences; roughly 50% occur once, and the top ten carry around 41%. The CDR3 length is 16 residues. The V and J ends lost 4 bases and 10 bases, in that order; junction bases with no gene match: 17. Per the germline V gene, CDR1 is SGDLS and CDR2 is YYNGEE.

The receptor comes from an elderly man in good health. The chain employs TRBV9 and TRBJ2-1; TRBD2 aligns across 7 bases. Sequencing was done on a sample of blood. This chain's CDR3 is CASSTRPGLEGGEQFF. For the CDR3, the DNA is TGTGCCAGCAGCACTCGGCCGGGCCTGGAGGGAGGGGAGCAGTTCTTC.